The following is a T cell receptor beta chain sequence with its context. The sample originates from a study of cytomegalovirus exposure and HLA in healthy donors. The CDR3 contains 15 residues. Germline assignment: CDR1 SGHTA and CDR2 FQGNSA. The V end lost 4 bases, the J end lost 0 bases, and 12 bases lay between the germline ends. Assay: immunoSEQ multiplex PCR; the TCRdb copy retains only in-frame clones and omits some. The data contain over 150,000 clones, about nine tenths of them singletons. This TCR came from a young woman in good health and CMV-seropositive. The sequenced sample was PBMCs. The chain uses TRBV7-2 and TRBJ1-2, with D possibly being TRBD1 (5 bases). DNA for the CDR3: TGTGCCAGCAGCTCGCCGACAGCCTCTAACTATGGCTACACCTTC. Translating gives CASSSPTASNYGYTF.